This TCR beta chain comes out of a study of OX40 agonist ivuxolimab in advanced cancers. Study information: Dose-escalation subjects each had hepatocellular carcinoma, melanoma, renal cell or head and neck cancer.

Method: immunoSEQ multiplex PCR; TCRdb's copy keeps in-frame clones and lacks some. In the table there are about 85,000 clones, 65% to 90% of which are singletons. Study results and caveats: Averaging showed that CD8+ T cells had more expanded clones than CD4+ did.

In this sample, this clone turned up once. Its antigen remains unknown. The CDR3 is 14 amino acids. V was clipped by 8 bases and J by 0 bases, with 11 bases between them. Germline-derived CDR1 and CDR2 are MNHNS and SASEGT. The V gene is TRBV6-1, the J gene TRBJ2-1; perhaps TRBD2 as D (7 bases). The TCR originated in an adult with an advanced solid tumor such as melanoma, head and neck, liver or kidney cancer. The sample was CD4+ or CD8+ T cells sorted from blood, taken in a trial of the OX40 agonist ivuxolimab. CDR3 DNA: TGTGCCAGCCGACGGGGGGCCTCCTACAATGAGCAGTTCTTC. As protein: CASRRGASYNEQFF.